The sequence of this T cell receptor (beta chain) was determined in a study of response to subunit inactivated influenza vaccine. In TCRdb, the RT-PCR reads were re-called with MiXCR into one record per CDR3 protein. The sample contains 700,000 to 900,000 distinct CDR3 sequences, less than 25% of which appear only once. Trimming shortened V by 1 base and J by 0 bases, and 8 bases separated the two germline ends. The CDR3 length is 15 residues. Germline loops: CDR1 SGHRS, CDR2 YFSETQ. This clonotype was counted only a few times. This TCR derives from a man in his forties or fifties who received an inactivated influenza vaccine. The source material was PBMCs from blood, sampled about 5 days after vaccination. The rearrangement links TRBV5-1 to TRBJ2-1; possibly TRBD2 for D (5 bases). This CDR3 reads CASSLQADSYNEQFF. CDR3 in DNA: TGCGCCAGCAGCTTGCAAGCGGACTCCTACAATGAGCAGTTCTTC.